The rows below give T cell receptor beta chains drawn from one sample of a study of CD4 T cells in relation to SARS-CoV-2 and coronaviruses. Their antigens remain unidentified. Sequencing was performed with immunoSEQ multiplex PCR; in TCRdb, only in-frame clones are kept and a portion is missing. Among fewer than 25,000 clones, about three quarters were seen once, and the ten largest hold roughly 14%. Sequenced input: CD4+ T cells from PBMCs, cultured in vitro. These receptors all stem from a human donor in good health. CDR3s include the opening cysteine and the closing phenylalanine or tryptophan. The order of the fields is J gene, D gene, V gene, CDR3 protein. A D gene is named only where the DNA matches it firmly.

TRBJ2-2 | TRBD1 | TRBV4-2 | CASSPAGGNTGELFF
TRBJ2-3 | - | TRBV29-1 | CSVEGGVRTDTQYF
TRBJ1-2 | - | TRBV6-1 | CASSEAIGTYGYTF
TRBJ1-6 | - | TRBV21-1 | CASSKALRRRRNSPLHF
TRBJ1-2 | - | TRBV6-2/TRBV6-3 | CASSQDWTHIYGYTF
TRBJ2-2 | - | TRBV18 | CASSPGLNTGELFF
TRBJ1-5 | - | TRBV23-1 | CASRPRPGGAQHF
TRBJ1-1 | TRBD1 | TRBV30 | CAWTRQGANTEAFF
TRBJ1-5 | - | TRBV28 | CASSLQGWGQPQHF
TRBJ2-7 | TRBD1 | TRBV10-2 | CASSESAGTEYEQYF
TRBJ2-6 | - | TRBV18 | CASSPSADSGANVLTF
TRBJ1-1 | - | TRBV5-5 | CASSPQGNTEAFF
TRBJ1-1 | TRBD1 | TRBV6-1 | CASSETQGVGAFF
TRBJ2-1 | TRBD2 | TRBV11-3 | CASSSRTSGNNEQFF
TRBJ1-1 | - | TRBV7-2 | CASSPGGGGTEAFF
TRBJ2-7 | TRBD1 | TRBV19 | CATSRDRSSYEQYF
TRBJ1-1 | - | TRBV30 | CAWSEWSGKGTEAFF